This T cell receptor beta chain was identified in a study of blood T cells in healthy people across ages. The germline gives CDR1 SGHAT, CDR2 FQNNGV. With 3 bases removed from V and 0 bases from J, the gap between germline ends came to 9 bases. There are 15 residues in the CDR3. Regarding the study as a whole: Strong correlation existed between TCR beta diversity and naive T cell percentage.

Primers used in a second PCR of roughly 6 to 11 cycles were a sample-barcoded 5' primer and a J-beta primer mix. There were at least 2.5 million CDR3-containing paired-end reads obtained from each sample. TCRdb re-derived calls from the 5' RACE reads in MiXCR, one entry per CDR3 protein. The data show roughly 800,000 distinct CDR3 sequences, roughly 25% seen once. A word on this clonotype: The antigen is unknown.

In terms of origin and age, donors were healthy Caucasian individuals from Russia aged about 6 to 90. The data also belong to a second study, concerning T cells of mothers and their children. In that study: Comparable shaping of TCR recombination output by thymic selection was observed in related and unrelated pairs.

The chain carries TRBV11-2 and TRBJ1-5; D is perhaps TRBD1 (5 bases). The specimen sequenced was blood. This receptor was obtained from a boy aged 10-17 years in good health. The CDR3 DNA reads TGTGCCAGCAGCTTTCAGGGCAGTAGCAATCAGCCCCAGCATTTT. Translated, it gives CASSFQGSSNQPQHF.